This T cell receptor beta chain was recorded in a study of beta chain features in type 1 diabetes. Regarding the study as a whole: All four CD4+ subsets of Type 1 diabetes patients contained TCRB CDR3s that were moderately but significantly shorter.

The sample holds a few counts of this clone. Its antigen is currently unknown. The authors reverse transcribed all of the isolated RNA, so sequencing captured expressed TCRB transcripts. The method was immunoSEQ multiplex PCR; TCRdb's version includes in-frame clones alone and lacks a portion of them. The sample holds about 270,000 clones, 13% to 15% seen once. The length of the CDR3 is 14 residues. Germline V gives CDR1 GTSNPN, CDR2 SVGIG (reference sequence). Between the trimmed V and J ends, which lost 4 bases and 4 bases, there was a span of 14 bases. A sort by CD45RO/CCR7/CD25/CD127/CD95/CD27 yielded CD4+ naive, central memory, regulatory and stem cell-like memory cells.

Sequencing input: naive CD4+ T cells from blood. The clonotype was recovered from a man younger than 40 with type 1 diabetes. The chain combines TRBV30 with TRBJ1-5, with D possibly matching TRBD1 (5 bases). CDR3 nucleotides: TGTGCCTGGACCACCACTTCAGGGAATCAGCCCCAGCATTTT. The encoded protein is CAWTTTSGNQPQHF.